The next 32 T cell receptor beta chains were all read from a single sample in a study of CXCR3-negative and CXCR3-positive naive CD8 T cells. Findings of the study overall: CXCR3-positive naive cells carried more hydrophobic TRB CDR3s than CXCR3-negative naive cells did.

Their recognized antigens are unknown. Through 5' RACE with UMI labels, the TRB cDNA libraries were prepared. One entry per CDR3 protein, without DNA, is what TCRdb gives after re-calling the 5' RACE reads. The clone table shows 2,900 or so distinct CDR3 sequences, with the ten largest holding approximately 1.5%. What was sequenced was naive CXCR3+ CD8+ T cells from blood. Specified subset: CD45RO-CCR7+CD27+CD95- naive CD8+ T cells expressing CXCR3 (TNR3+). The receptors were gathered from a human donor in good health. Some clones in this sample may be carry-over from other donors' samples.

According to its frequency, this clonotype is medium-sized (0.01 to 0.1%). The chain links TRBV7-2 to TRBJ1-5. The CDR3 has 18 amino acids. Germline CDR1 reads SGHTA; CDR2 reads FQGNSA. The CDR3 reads CASSLGGFGFSGNQPQHF.

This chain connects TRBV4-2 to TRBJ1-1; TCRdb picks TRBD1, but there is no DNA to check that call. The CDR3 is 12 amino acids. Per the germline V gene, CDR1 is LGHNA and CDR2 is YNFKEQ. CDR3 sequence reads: CATTGSPDEAFF.

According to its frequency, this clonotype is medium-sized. CDR3 in amino acids: CSVDLLVWGSEQFF. This rearrangement joins TRBV29-1 to TRBJ2-1; TCRdb gives TRBD2 as the D gene, but with no DNA this cannot be confirmed. The CDR3 is made up of 14 amino acids. Germline CDR1 SQVTM, CDR2 ANQGSEA.

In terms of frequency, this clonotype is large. CDR3: CASSFSAGLNGDTQYF. V usage is TRBV7-6 and J usage is TRBJ2-3; TCRdb lists TRBD2, though no DNA is available to test this call. CDR1 is SGHVS and CDR2 is FNYEAQ in the germline V gene. The CDR3 has 16 residues.

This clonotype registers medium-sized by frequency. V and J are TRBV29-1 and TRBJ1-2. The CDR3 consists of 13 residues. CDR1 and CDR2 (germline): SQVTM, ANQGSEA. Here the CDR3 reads CSVELTYNYGYTF.

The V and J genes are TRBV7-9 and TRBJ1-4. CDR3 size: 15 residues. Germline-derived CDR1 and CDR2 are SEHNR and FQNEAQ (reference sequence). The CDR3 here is CASSLGAAINEKLFF.

The CDR3 protein is CASGLGGSEQYF. V gene TRBV6-5 combines with J gene TRBJ2-7. The CDR3 sequence is 12 residues long. Per the germline V gene, CDR1 is MNHEY and CDR2 is SVGAGI.

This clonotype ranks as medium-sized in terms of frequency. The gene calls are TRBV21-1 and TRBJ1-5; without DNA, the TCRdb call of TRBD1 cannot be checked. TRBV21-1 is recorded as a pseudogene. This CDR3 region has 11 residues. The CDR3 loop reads CASSQGQPQHF.

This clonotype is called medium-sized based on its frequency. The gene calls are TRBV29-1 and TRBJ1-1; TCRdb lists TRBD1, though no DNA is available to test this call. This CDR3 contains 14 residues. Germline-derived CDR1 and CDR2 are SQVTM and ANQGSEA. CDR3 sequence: CSVAEARANTEAFF.

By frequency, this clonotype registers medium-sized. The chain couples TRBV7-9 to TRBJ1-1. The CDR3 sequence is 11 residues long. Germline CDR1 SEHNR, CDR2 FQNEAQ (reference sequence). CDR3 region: CASSLADEAFF. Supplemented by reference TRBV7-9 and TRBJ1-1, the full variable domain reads DTGVSQNPRHKITKRGQNVTFRCDPISEHNRLYWYRQTLGQGPEFLTYFQNEAQLEKSRLLSDRFSAERPKGSFSTLEIQRTEQGDSAMYLCASSLADEAFFGQGTRLTVV.

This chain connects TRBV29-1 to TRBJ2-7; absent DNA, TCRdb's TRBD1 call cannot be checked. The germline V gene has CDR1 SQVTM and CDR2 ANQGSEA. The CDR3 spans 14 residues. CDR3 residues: CSVSGQGSAYEQYF.

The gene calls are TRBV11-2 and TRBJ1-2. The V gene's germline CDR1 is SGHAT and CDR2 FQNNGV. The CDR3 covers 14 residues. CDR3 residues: CASSGVAPNYGYTF. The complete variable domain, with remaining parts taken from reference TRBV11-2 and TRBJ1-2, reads EAGVAQSPRYKIIEKRQSVAFWCNPISGHATLYWYQQILGQGPKLLIQFQNNGVVDDSQLPKDRFSAERLKGVDSTLKIQPAKLEDSAVYLCASSGVAPNYGYTFGSGTRLTVV.

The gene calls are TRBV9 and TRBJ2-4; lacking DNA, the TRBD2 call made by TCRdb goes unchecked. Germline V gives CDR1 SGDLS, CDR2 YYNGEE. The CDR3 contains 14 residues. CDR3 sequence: CASSVGWGENIQYF.

CDR3 in amino acids: CASSDALRSGSFTGELFF. The V call is TRBV14, the J call TRBJ2-2; no DNA is available, so the TRBD2 call from TCRdb remains unchecked. The CDR3 sequence is 18 residues long. Germline V gene sequence: CDR1 SGHDN, CDR2 FVKESK.

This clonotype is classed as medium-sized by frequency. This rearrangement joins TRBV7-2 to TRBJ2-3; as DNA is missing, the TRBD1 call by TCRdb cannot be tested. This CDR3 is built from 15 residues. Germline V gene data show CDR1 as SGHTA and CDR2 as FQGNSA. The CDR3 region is CASSFGQGNTDTQYF.

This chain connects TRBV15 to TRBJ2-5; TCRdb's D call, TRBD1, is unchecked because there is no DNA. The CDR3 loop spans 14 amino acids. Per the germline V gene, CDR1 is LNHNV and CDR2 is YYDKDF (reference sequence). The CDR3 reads CATSTGEGQETQYF.

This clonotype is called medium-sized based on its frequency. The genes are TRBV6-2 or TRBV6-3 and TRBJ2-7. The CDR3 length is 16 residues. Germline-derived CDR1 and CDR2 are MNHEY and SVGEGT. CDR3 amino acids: CASSSEESVATYEQYF.

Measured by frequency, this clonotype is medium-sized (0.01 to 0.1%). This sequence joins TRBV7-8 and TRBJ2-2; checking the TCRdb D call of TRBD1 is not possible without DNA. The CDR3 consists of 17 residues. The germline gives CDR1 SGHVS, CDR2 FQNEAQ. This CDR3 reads CASSLVSGGRNTGELFF.

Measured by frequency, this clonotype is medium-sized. CDR3 loop: CASTELQGVAEAFF. This chain joins TRBV12-3 or TRBV12-4 and TRBJ1-1; no DNA is available, so the TRBD1 call from TCRdb remains unchecked. The CDR3 sequence is 14 residues long.

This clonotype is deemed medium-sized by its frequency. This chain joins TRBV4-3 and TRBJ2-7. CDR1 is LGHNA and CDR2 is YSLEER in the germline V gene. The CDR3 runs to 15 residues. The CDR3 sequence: CASSQSSTATYEQYF.

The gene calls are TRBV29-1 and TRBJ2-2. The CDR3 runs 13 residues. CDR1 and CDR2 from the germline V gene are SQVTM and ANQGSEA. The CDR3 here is CSVDIPETGELFF.

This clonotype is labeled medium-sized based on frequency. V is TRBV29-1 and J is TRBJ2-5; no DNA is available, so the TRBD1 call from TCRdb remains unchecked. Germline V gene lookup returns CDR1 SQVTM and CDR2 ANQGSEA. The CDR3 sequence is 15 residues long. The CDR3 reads CSVGRTGLYQETQYF.

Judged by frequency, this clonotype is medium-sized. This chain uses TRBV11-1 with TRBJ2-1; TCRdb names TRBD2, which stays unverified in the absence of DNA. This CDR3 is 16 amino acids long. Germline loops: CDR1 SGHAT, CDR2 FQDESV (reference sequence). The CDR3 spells CASSRRGVSSYNEQFF.

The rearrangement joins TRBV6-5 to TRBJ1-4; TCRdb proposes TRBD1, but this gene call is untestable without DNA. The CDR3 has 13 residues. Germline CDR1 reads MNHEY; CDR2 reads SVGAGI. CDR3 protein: CASSYRGQEKLFF.

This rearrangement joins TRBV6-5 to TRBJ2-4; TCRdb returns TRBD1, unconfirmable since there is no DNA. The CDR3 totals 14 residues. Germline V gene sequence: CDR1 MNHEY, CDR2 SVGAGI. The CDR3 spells CASSYVARGDIQYF.

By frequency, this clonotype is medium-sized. The CDR3 loop is CASSTGTSFPETQYF. The J gene is TRBJ2-5, the V gene TRBV5-1; TCRdb lists TRBD2, though no DNA is available to test this call. The CDR3 loop spans 15 amino acids. Germline V gene lookup returns CDR1 SGHRS and CDR2 YFSETQ.

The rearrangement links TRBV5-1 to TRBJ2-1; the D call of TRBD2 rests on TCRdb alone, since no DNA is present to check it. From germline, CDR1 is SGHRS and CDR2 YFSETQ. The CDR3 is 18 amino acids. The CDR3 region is CASSWGLAGDHPRNEQFF.

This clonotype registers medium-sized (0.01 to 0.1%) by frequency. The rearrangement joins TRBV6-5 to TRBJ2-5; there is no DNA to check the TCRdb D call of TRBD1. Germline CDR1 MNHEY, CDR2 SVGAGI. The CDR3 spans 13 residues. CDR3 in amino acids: CASELGPGETQYF.

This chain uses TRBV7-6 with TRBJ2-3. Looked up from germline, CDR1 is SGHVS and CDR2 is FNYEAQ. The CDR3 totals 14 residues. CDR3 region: CASSFFANKDTQYF.

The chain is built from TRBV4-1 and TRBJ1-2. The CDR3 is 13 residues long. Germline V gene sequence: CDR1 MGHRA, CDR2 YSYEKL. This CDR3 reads CASSQGGTYGYTF.

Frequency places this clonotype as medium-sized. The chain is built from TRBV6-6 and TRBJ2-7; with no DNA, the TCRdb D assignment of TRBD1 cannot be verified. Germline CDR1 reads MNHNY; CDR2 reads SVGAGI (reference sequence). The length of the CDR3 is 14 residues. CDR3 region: CASSYSNVPYEQYF.

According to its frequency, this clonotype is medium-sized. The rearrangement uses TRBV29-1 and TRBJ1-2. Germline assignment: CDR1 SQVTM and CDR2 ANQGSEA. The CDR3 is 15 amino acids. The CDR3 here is CSVAQVYPPNYGYTF.